This is a list of T cell receptor beta chains from one sample in a study of T cells and Merkel cell carcinoma outcomes. Here immunoSEQ multiplex PCR was the method, and the copy in TCRdb shows in-frame clones only, minus some. The sample holds roughly 2,000 clones, about 88% seen once. The specimen was tumor tissue from Merkel cell carcinoma. The receptors come from a human donor with Merkel cell carcinoma. CDR3s include the opening cysteine and the closing phenylalanine or tryptophan. The D gene is left open where the match is weak. Size tells how often a clone was seen (once, few, many) or the class of an expanded clone, and some rows leave it out.

cdr3_nt,cdr3_aa,clone_size,d_call,j_call,v_call
TGTGCCAGCAACCCCCCATCTTCTGGGGAGCAGTTCTTC,CASNPPSSGEQFF,NA,NA,TRBJ2-1,TRBV7-3
TGTGCCAGTAGTATAGTACAGGGCCGGGATACGCAGTATTTT,CASSIVQGRDTQYF,few,NA,TRBJ2-3,TRBV19
TGCGCCAGCAAAGGGACAGGGGAAGACGCTTTCTTT,CASKGTGEDAFF,NA,TRBD1,TRBJ1-1,TRBV5-1
TGCGCCAGCAGCTTGGGGCAGGGGAGTTCCTACAATGAGCAGTTCTTC,CASSLGQGSSYNEQFF,NA,NA,TRBJ2-1,TRBV5-1
TGTGCCAGCAGTTACTCGGGCTTTGCGGCGGAAAAACTGTTTTTT,CASSYSGFAAEKLFF,few,NA,TRBJ1-4,TRBV6-5
TGTGCCAGCAGCGAGAGAGGGGGGGCGGATGAGCAGTTCTTC,CASSERGGADEQFF,NA,NA,TRBJ2-1,TRBV9
TGTGCCAGCAGTCGCCAGGGAACTAGTGCACCCCTCCACTTT,CASSRQGTSAPLHF,NA,NA,TRBJ1-6,TRBV6-5
TGTGCCAGCTCAGAACGCCAGGCAGCCAAAAACATTCAGTACTTC,CASSERQAAKNIQYF,NA,NA,TRBJ2-4,TRBV6-6
TGTGCCAGCAGCCCTAGAGCCAGGGCTGAAGCTTTCTTT,CASSPRARAEAFF,once,NA,TRBJ1-1,TRBV11-2
TGTGCCAGCCTCACGGGGGTTAAGAATGAGCAGTTCTTC,CASLTGVKNEQFF,NA,NA,TRBJ2-1,TRBV7-9
TGCAGCGTTGGGACAGGGGGCGATGGCTACACCTTC,CSVGTGGDGYTF,NA,TRBD1,TRBJ1-2,TRBV29-1
TGTGCCACCAGAATAGGTCTGGGGACTGAAGCTTTCTTT,CATRIGLGTEAFF,NA,NA,TRBJ1-1,TRBV2
TGTGCCAGTTCAACTGGGACAGGGGTCGTCGAGCAGTACTTC,CASSTGTGVVEQYF,NA,TRBD1,TRBJ2-7,TRBV27
TGTGCCAGCAGTGACCCTCGGGGGATTTGGTATGGCTACACCTTC,CASSDPRGIWYGYTF,NA,NA,TRBJ1-2,TRBV2
TGTGCCAGCAGCTTGGAAGTGACAGATACGCAGTATTTT,CASSLEVTDTQYF,NA,NA,TRBJ2-3,TRBV5-6
TGTGCCAGCAGCCCGGGAACCTTTCGGGGTGAGCAGTTCTTC,CASSPGTFRGEQFF,NA,NA,TRBJ2-1,TRBV5-6
TGTGCCAGCAGCTTAGTACAGTTCAGGGTTCTACATACGCAGTATTTT,CASSLVQFRVLHTQYF,NA,NA,TRBJ2-3,TRBV11-2
TGTGCCAGCAGCTTGGTTGGGGCAGGGCTATTTAGCAATCAGCCCCAGCATTTT,CASSLVGAGLFSNQPQHF,NA,NA,TRBJ1-5,TRBV5-5
TGTGCCAGCACCTATACCTCAGGGTCCGAGCAGTACTTC,CASTYTSGSEQYF,few,NA,TRBJ2-7,TRBV27
TGTGCCCTTAATCGGGCAGGGTCGAGCTATGGCTACACCTTC,CALNRAGSSYGYTF,once,NA,TRBJ1-2,TRBV6-1
TGTGCCAGCAGCCCCCGGAGGACTAGCGGGAGTCAGGCAGATACGCAGTATTTT,CASSPRRTSGSQADTQYF,NA,TRBD2,TRBJ2-3,TRBV11-2
TGTGCCTGGGGGCCCGGTTTTAGCTCTGGAAACACCATATATTTT,CAWGPGFSSGNTIYF,once,NA,TRBJ1-3,TRBV30
TGTGCCAGCAGCTTTGAGGGGGCCAAAAACATTCAGTACTTC,CASSFEGAKNIQYF,few,NA,TRBJ2-4,TRBV7-9
TGTGCCACCTATAAGGGGGCGAACACCGGGGAGCTGTTTTTT,CATYKGANTGELFF,NA,NA,TRBJ2-2,TRBV19
TGTGCCAGCAGCTTTGACGGGACAGGGGGTCTGGGGCAGTATTTT,CASSFDGTGGLGQYF,NA,TRBD1,TRBJ2-3,TRBV7-3
TGCGCCAGCAGCCCCAGACCTAACACTGAAGCTTTCTTT,CASSPRPNTEAFF,NA,NA,TRBJ1-1,TRBV5-1
TGCGCCAGCAGCTTGGCCGGGCGGGATTTAGATACGCAGTATTTT,CASSLAGRDLDTQYF,NA,NA,TRBJ2-3,TRBV5-1
TGCGCCAGCAGTAATCCAGGGGGTGGTGAGCAGTTCTTC,CASSNPGGGEQFF,NA,TRBD1,TRBJ2-1,TRBV10-2
TGCGCCAGCAGCTTGGAGGGACTCTCCAGGACAGATACGCAGTATTTT,CASSLEGLSRTDTQYF,NA,NA,TRBJ2-3,TRBV5-1
TGTGCCAGCAGCGTCGGACAGCGGTCCTACAATGAGCAGTTCTTC,CASSVGQRSYNEQFF,few,NA,TRBJ2-1,TRBV9
TGTGCCAGCAGTTCGGGACAGGACCCGTATGAGACCCAGTACTTC,CASSSGQDPYETQYF,once,TRBD1,TRBJ2-5,TRBV27
TGTGCCAGCAGTTCGACAAGCGTTGGGATGGCCTACGAGCAGTACTTC,CASSSTSVGMAYEQYF,NA,NA,TRBJ2-7,TRBV27
TGTGCCAGCAGTGAAACAGGGCATCAGCCCCAGCATTTT,CASSETGHQPQHF,NA,NA,TRBJ1-5,TRBV6-1
TGTGCCAGCTCACCACAAGTGGGCGGGAACGAGCAGTACTTC,CASSPQVGGNEQYF,NA,NA,TRBJ2-7,TRBV18
TGTGCCAGCAGCGGCAGGGGATACGAGCAGTACTTC,CASSGRGYEQYF,NA,NA,TRBJ2-7,TRBV5-1
TGTGCCAGCAGCTTGCCTAGCGGCGATGAGCAGTTCTTC,CASSLPSGDEQFF,NA,TRBD2,TRBJ2-1,TRBV5-4
TGTGCCAGCGGGGGACTTCAAACGAACACCGGGGAGCTGTTTTTT,CASGGLQTNTGELFF,NA,NA,TRBJ2-2,TRBV6-1
TGTACCAGCTCGCTCGGACCCTACCCCGGGACAAGCGAAAAACTGTTTTTT,CTSSLGPYPGTSEKLFF,NA,NA,TRBJ1-4,TRBV18
TGCGCCAGCAGCCAAGACCTGGCGGGGGGGTGGGATACGCAGTATTTT,CASSQDLAGGWDTQYF,NA,TRBD2,TRBJ2-3,TRBV4-1
TGTGCCAACAGTTTAGGGGCTAGCGGGTATCAAGAGACCCAGTACTTC,CANSLGASGYQETQYF,once,TRBD2,TRBJ2-5,TRBV27
TGTGCCAGCGGTCTTACGGATCAGCCCCAGCATTTT,CASGLTDQPQHF,NA,NA,TRBJ1-5,TRBV6-1
TGTGCCAGTAGTATCACGAGCCACCAAGGAGGCTACACCTTC,CASSITSHQGGYTF,once,NA,TRBJ1-2,TRBV19
TGTGCCAGCTCACCGGGTTACAATGAGCAGTTCTTC,CASSPGYNEQFF,NA,NA,TRBJ2-1,TRBV18
TGTGCCAGCAGCCCGCGATGGACAGGGGGCGTCTATAGCTACACCTTC,CASSPRWTGGVYSYTF,NA,TRBD1,TRBJ1-2,TRBV11-2
TGTGCCAGCAGCCCGGGACTGCAGTCCTACGAGCAGTACTTC,CASSPGLQSYEQYF,NA,NA,TRBJ2-7,TRBV25-1
TGTGCCAGCTCACTAGCCGTTCAGGGCTCTGGGGCCAACGTCCTGACTTTC,CASSLAVQGSGANVLTF,few,NA,TRBJ2-6,TRBV18
TGTGCCAGCAACGGGCAGCACTATGGCTACACCTTC,CASNGQHYGYTF,NA,NA,TRBJ1-2,TRBV2
TGTGCCAGCAGCCCCGGCGGGACAGGGGGGACAGAGACCCAGTACTTC,CASSPGGTGGTETQYF,NA,TRBD1,TRBJ2-5,TRBV9
TGTGCCACCAGGGGCAGGGGAGAGTATGGCTACACCTTC,CATRGRGEYGYTF,NA,NA,TRBJ1-2,TRBV15
TGTGCCAGCAGCCCTATGACTGAGACCCAGTACTTC,CASSPMTETQYF,NA,NA,TRBJ2-5,TRBV7-2
TGCGCCAGCAGTGGGGGTAGCGGGAGTACCGATACGCAGTATTTT,CASSGGSGSTDTQYF,NA,TRBD2,TRBJ2-3,TRBV10-1
TGCGCCAGCAGTGAGTGGACAGGGATTTCCTACGAGCAGTACTTC,CASSEWTGISYEQYF,NA,TRBD1,TRBJ2-7,TRBV10-1
TGTGCCTGGAGTGGGGGACGCAGAGAGACCCAGTACTTC,CAWSGGRRETQYF,NA,NA,TRBJ2-5,TRBV30
TGTGCCAGCAGTCCTCCTGGGGGGGCGACCACAGATACGCAGTATTTT,CASSPPGGATTDTQYF,NA,NA,TRBJ2-3,TRBV27
TGTGCCAGCAGTTTACGACAGGGGACTCTAAGCTCCTACGAGCAGTACTTC,CASSLRQGTLSSYEQYF,NA,TRBD1,TRBJ2-7,TRBV27
TGTGCCAGCAGTTACACACGGGACAGAAAGCAAGAGACCCAGTACTTC,CASSYTRDRKQETQYF,NA,TRBD1,TRBJ2-5,TRBV6-6
TGTGCCAGTAGAGGGACAGGGGGTCAGCCCCAGCATTTT,CASRGTGGQPQHF,NA,TRBD1,TRBJ1-5,TRBV19
TGTGCCAGTGATCCCCGGAGGGTGAGTCAGCCCCAGCATTTT,CASDPRRVSQPQHF,NA,NA,TRBJ1-5,TRBV28
TGTGCCAGCAGCGAACCGGGACAGGGTCACAATGAGCAGTTCTTC,CASSEPGQGHNEQFF,few,TRBD1,TRBJ2-1,TRBV5-6